Presented here are 32 T cell receptor beta chains from one specimen sequenced in a study of T cells in Graves' hyperthyroidism and ophthalmopathy. Amplification of TCR beta CDR3 regions used RNA as the template. When the TCR CDR3 underwent first-round RT-PCR, the HTBI primer set was used. Using its own MiXCR run on the multiplex PCR reads, TCRdb lists one record per CDR3 protein. Here the sample spans about 380,000 distinct CDR3 sequences, around a sixth being singletons. Sequencing input: blood. The receptors were sampled from a man younger than 30 with Graves' ophthalmopathy.

About this clonotype itself: With a much larger clone just one base away, this may be a read error. J is TRBJ2-3 and V is TRBV5-4; 11 nucleotides match TRBD2. CDR1 and CDR2 (germline): SGHNT, YYREEE (reference sequence). The CDR3 covers 17 residues. The V segment lost 4 bases and the J segment 2 bases; nucleotides outside the gene matches: 9. Written as DNA, the CDR3 is TGTGCCAGCAGCCCTGGTGGACTAGCGGGCCTCACAGATACGCAGTATTTT. Translation gives CASSPGGLAGLTDTQYF. The whole variable domain, filled in from reference TRBV5-4 and TRBJ2-3, reads ETGVTQSPTHLIKTRGQQVTLRCSSQSGHNTVSWYQQALGQGPQFIFQYYREEENGRGNFPPRFSGLQFPNYSSELNVNALELDDSALYLCASSPGGLAGLTDTQYFGPGTRLTVL.

Ten or more counts support this clonotype. The CDR3 region is CAISESGTGGQNYGYTF. The CDR3 DNA reads as TGTGCCATCAGTGAGTCGGGTACAGGAGGGCAGAACTATGGCTACACCTTC. This rearrangement joins TRBV10-3 to TRBJ1-2; possible D gene TRBD1, 5 bases. The V and J ends lost 0 bases and 2 bases respectively, with 16 bases between them. Germline values: CDR1 ENHRY, CDR2 SYGVKD. The CDR3 runs 17 residues.

The rearrangement uses TRBV10-1 and TRBJ2-2; 9 bases agree with TRBD2. The CDR3 length is 15 residues. Germline lookup yields CDR1 WNHNN and CDR2 SYGVQD (reference sequence). With V trimmed by 10 bases and J by 6 bases, 12 bases remained unmatched. The CDR3 sequence: CATSPGTSPAGELFF. The DNA of the CDR3 is TGCGCCACCTCCCCGGGGACTAGCCCTGCCGGGGAGCTGTTTTTT.

This clonotype was picked up a small number of times. The chain recombines TRBV3-1 with TRBJ2-5, with a possible D match to TRBD2 (6 bases). The V gene lost 0 bases and the J gene lost 5 bases, with 10 bases spanning the gap. This CDR3 comprises 14 residues. The germline gives CDR1 LGHDT, CDR2 YNNKEL (reference sequence). The CDR3 sequence is CASSQDKGRETQYF. CDR3 coding DNA: TGTGCCAGCAGCCAAGATAAGGGGAGGGAGACCCAGTACTTC.

The table lists this clonotype with many counts. The V gene is TRBV27, the J gene TRBJ1-2; 9 bases are a match to TRBD1. Germline lookup yields CDR1 MNHEY and CDR2 SMNVEV (reference sequence). This CDR3 has 16 amino acids. With 5 bases clipped from V and 4 bases from J, the junction kept 11 bases outside the gene matches. The CDR3 sequence is CASSLSTGTGIYGYTF. CDR3 bases: TGTGCCAGCAGTCTCTCGACCGGGACAGGGATCTATGGCTACACCTTC.

This clonotype has a handful of counts. The rearrangement joins TRBV18 to TRBJ2-1; perhaps TRBD2 as D (5 bases). The CDR3 is 15 residues long. V lost 3 bases, J lost 5 bases, and 14 bases lay in between. CDR1 is KGHSH and CDR2 is LQKENI in the germline V gene. CDR3 amino acids: CASSPQGLRDNEQFF. CDR3 DNA sequence: TGTGCCAGCTCACCCCAAGGACTTCGGGACAATGAGCAGTTCTTC.

This clonotype has just a few counts. CDR3 region: CAISESILGQGSNTEAFF. In DNA, the CDR3 is TGTGCCATCAGTGAGTCGATTTTGGGACAGGGGTCGAACACTGAAGCTTTCTTT. The V and J genes are TRBV10-3 and TRBJ1-1; 10 bases line up with TRBD1. V lost 0 bases to trimming and J lost 1 base; unmatched junction nucleotides: 8. CDR1 and CDR2 from the germline V gene are ENHRY and SYGVKD. The CDR3 spans 18 residues.

In this sample, this clonotype turned up a few times. The chain joins TRBV6-1 to TRBJ1-2; 10 bases are a match to TRBD1. The CDR3 is 13 residues long. The V and J ends lost 8 bases and 6 bases, in that order; junction bases with no gene match: 6. CDR1 MNHNS and CDR2 SASEGT come from the germline V gene. The CDR3 coding sequence is TGTGCCAGCTGCGACAGGGGGCTTGATGGCTACACCTTC. Translating gives CASCDRGLDGYTF.

This clonotype was observed a few times. The CDR3 DNA follows: TGCAGTGCTAGCCAGGGTGGACTAGCGGGGGCCGCAGGGTACTTC. Protein: CSASQGGLAGAAGYF. The chain couples TRBV20-1 to TRBJ2-5; 13 nucleotides align to TRBD2. The CDR3 spans 15 residues. V lost 3 bases and J lost 13; bases outside the gene matches: 14. CDR1 and CDR2 from the germline V gene are DFQATT and SNEGSKA (reference sequence).

The rearrangement joins TRBV2 to TRBJ1-5, with D tentatively TRBD1 (5 bases). With 6 bases removed from V and 2 bases from J, the gap between germline ends came to 11 bases. The CDR3 is made up of 14 amino acids. Germline CDR1 SNHLY, CDR2 FYNNEI. The CDR3: CASRGRSRNQPQHF. As DNA, the CDR3 is TGTGCCAGCAGGGGACGAAGCCGCAATCAGCCCCAGCATTTT.

This clonotype was picked up a small number of times. The V gene is TRBV19, the J gene TRBJ2-2; unclear D gene. The CDR3 has 14 amino acids. Deletions cut 3 bases from V and 6 bases from J, with 11 bases between. Per germline, CDR1 LNHDA and CDR2 SQIVND (reference sequence). CDR3 amino acids: CASSINQWAGELFF. CDR3 in DNA: TGTGCCAGTAGTATCAACCAGTGGGCCGGGGAGCTGTTTTTT. The whole variable domain, remainder taken from reference TRBV19 and TRBJ2-2, is DGGITQSPKYLFRKEGQNVTLSCEQNLNHDAMYWYRQDPGQGLRLIYYSQIVNDFQKGDIAEGYSVSREKKESFPLTVTSAQKNPTAFYLCASSINQWAGELFFGEGSRLTVL.

This clonotype has a count of ten or more. The CDR3, as DNA: TGTGCCAGCAGCCCATCTTGGCAGAACACTGAAGCTTTCTTT. Translating gives CASSPSWQNTEAFF. The chain links TRBV12-3 or TRBV12-4 to TRBJ1-1; D gene uncertain. The length of the CDR3 is 14 residues. Trimming pared 6 bases from V and 1 base from J, leaving 12 bases between.

This clonotype was picked up many times. The V call is TRBV11-2, the J call TRBJ2-7; D assignment may be TRBD1 or TRBD2 (5 bases each). There are 15 residues in the CDR3. Deletions cut 6 bases from V and 3 bases from J, with 18 bases between. Germline lookup yields CDR1 SGHAT and CDR2 FQNNGV. The CDR3 DNA reads as TGTGCCAGCAGAACTCCGAGGCAGGGAGACTACGAGCAGTACTTC. Protein: CASRTPRQGDYEQYF.

This clonotype was recorded at least ten times. The rearrangement joins TRBV6-2 or TRBV6-3 to TRBJ1-5; D gene uncertain. The V and J ends lost 2 bases and 3 bases respectively, with 20 bases between them. The CDR3 runs 18 residues. CDR1 is MNHEY and CDR2 is SVGEGT in the germline V gene. This chain's CDR3 is CASSYPLVEVWTNQPQHF. CDR3 coding DNA: TGTGCCAGCAGTTACCCCCTCGTGGAGGTTTGGACCAATCAGCCCCAGCATTTT.

This clonotype was counted at least ten times. V and J are TRBV28 and TRBJ2-7, with 9 bases lining up with TRBD1. The germline gives CDR1 MDHEN, CDR2 SYDVKM. J lost 4 bases, V lost 9 bases, and 7 bases had no gene match. CDR3 length: 13 residues. The CDR3 spells CASTMTGGYEQYF. The CDR3 DNA follows: TGTGCCAGTACAATGACAGGGGGGTACGAGCAGTACTTC.

CDR3 sequence (DNA): TGCAGTGCTAGAGATCCAGGGAATACCTACGAGCAGTACTTC. Protein product: CSARDPGNTYEQYF. The chain uses TRBV20-1 and TRBJ2-7; weak D call: TRBD1 (5 bases). Germline CDR1 and CDR2: DFQATT and SNEGSKA (reference sequence). The CDR3 runs to 14 residues. Trimming took off 0 bases at V and 2 bases at J, with 11 bases between the two ends.

The chain couples TRBV11-2 to TRBJ2-3; D gene ambiguous. The length of the CDR3 is 13 residues. Germline V CDR1 and CDR2: SGHAT, FQNNGV. V shed 3 bases and J shed 2 bases, with 6 bases lying between them. DNA of the CDR3: TGTGCCAGCAGCTTGGCAGCCACAGATACGCAGTATTTT. This gives the protein CASSLAATDTQYF.

With regard to this clonotype: This may arise from a read error, as a much more abundant clone is one base away. This sequence joins TRBV20-1 and TRBJ1-5, with unresolved D. The germline V gene has CDR1 DFQATT and CDR2 SNEGSKA (reference sequence). V shed 6 bases and J shed 3 bases, with 18 bases lying between them. The CDR3 is 15 residues long. This CDR3 reads CSAPYGGTPNQPQHF. Here the CDR3 DNA reads TGCAGTGCGCCGTATGGCGGTACTCCCAATCAGCCCCAGCATTTT.

The chain couples TRBV11-2 to TRBJ2-7; weak D call: TRBD2 (5 bases). The germline gives CDR1 SGHAT, CDR2 FQNNGV. CDR3 length: 13 residues. The V and J ends lost 7 bases and 0 bases respectively, with 10 bases between them. CDR3 sequence: CASILGDSYEQYF. The DNA for the CDR3 is TGTGCCAGCATCCTCGGGGACTCCTACGAGCAGTACTTC.

At least ten counts were recorded for this clonotype. The chain carries TRBV6-1 and TRBJ1-4; D might be TRBD1 (6 bases). The CDR3 is 15 amino acids. The ends were cut back, 4 bases at V and 3 bases at J, with 12 bases in the middle. CDR1 and CDR2 (germline): MNHNS, SASEGT. The CDR3, as DNA: TGTGCCAGCAGTGCCCAGGGGACCTCTAATGAAAAACTGTTTTTT. Its protein is CASSAQGTSNEKLFF.

To note about this clonotype: Just one base apart from a much larger clone, this may be a read error. This chain connects TRBV7-8 to TRBJ2-3; 12 bases line up with TRBD2. CDR1 is SGHVS and CDR2 is FQNEAQ in the germline V gene. There are 16 residues in the CDR3. Here the CDR3 DNA reads TGTGCCAGCAGCTTACGGACTAGCGGGGTCACAGATACGCGGTATTTT. Protein sequence: CASSLRTSGVTDTRYF.

V and J are TRBV19 and TRBJ2-7, with D possibly being TRBD2 (5 bases). The germline CDR1 and CDR2 sequences are LNHDA and SQIVND (reference sequence). The germline V and J ends were trimmed by 4 bases and 2 bases, with 12 bases remaining between them. This CDR3 has 14 residues. This CDR3 reads CASSTGIQAYEQYF. CDR3 DNA sequence: TGTGCCAGTAGTACCGGGATTCAAGCCTACGAGCAGTACTTC.

The sample holds many counts of this clonotype. The chain employs TRBV6-4 and TRBJ2-3, with a possible D match to TRBD2 (6 bases). V was clipped by 3 bases and J by 0 bases, with 10 bases between them. This CDR3 has 15 amino acids. Germline V lookup: CDR1 MRHNA, CDR2 SNTAGT. DNA for the CDR3: TGTGCCAGCAGTGAGGTAGCGGCCAGCACAGATACGCAGTATTTT. Protein sequence: CASSEVAASTDTQYF.

In the case of this clonotype: One end of the junction is discordant with germline, which a read error may explain. This sequence joins TRBV15 and TRBJ1-1, with 8 positions matching TRBD1. The CDR3 consists of 17 residues. CDR1 and CDR2 (germline): LNHNV, YYDKDF (reference sequence). As DNA, the CDR3 is TGTGCCACCAGCAGAGGCGAGGACCAGGGGGCGAACACTGAAGCTCTCTTT. As protein: CATSRGEDQGANTEALF.

As regards this clonotype: The final CDR3 position lacks the conserved phenylalanine or tryptophan, pointing to a likely read error. The chain recombines TRBV19 with TRBJ1-5, with D possibly matching TRBD1 (5 bases). Between the trimmed V and J ends, which lost 0 bases and 3 bases, there was a span of 15 bases. This CDR3 comprises 17 residues. Per germline, CDR1 LNHDA and CDR2 SQIVND (reference sequence). The CDR3 DNA reads as TGTGCCAGTAGTATAGATCCCAAGGGGAAGGTCAATCAGCCCCAGCATGTT. It specifies CASSIDPKGKVNQPQHV.

A word on this clonotype: A much larger clone differs by one base, so this may be a read error. The chain recombines TRBV7-9 with TRBJ1-2, with D unresolved. Per germline, CDR1 SEHNR and CDR2 FQNEAQ (reference sequence). The CDR3 totals 13 residues. V lost 8 bases and J 4 bases, leaving 14 bases between the germline ends. The CDR3 is CASGIGRLYGYTF. The CDR3 nucleotides read TGTGCCAGCGGGATCGGCAGACTCTATGGCTACACCTTC.

This clonotype was counted ten times or more. This rearrangement joins TRBV7-8 to TRBJ1-5, with a weak D call TRBD1 (5 bases). V was pared by 5 bases and J by 6 bases, with 17 bases between. CDR3 length equals 15 residues. The germline CDR1 and CDR2 sequences are SGHVS and FQNEAQ. The CDR3 nucleotides read TGTGCCAGCAGCCTTAGATCCAGGGCGGGTCAGCCCCAGCATTTT. Protein: CASSLRSRAGQPQHF.

This clonotype was seen repeatedly, ten times or more. CDR3 amino acids: CASSGTSGGAHTQYF. The CDR3 nucleotides read TGTGCCAGCAGCGGGACTAGCGGGGGGGCCCATACGCAGTATTTT. The rearrangement joins TRBV2 to TRBJ2-3, with 16 nucleotides matching TRBD2. The CDR3 runs to 15 residues. The ends lost 6 bases at V and 7 bases at J; junction bases unmatched: 4. Germline V gives CDR1 SNHLY, CDR2 FYNNEI.

This clonotype has just one count. The rearrangement uses TRBV3-1 and TRBJ2-7; D tentatively reads TRBD1 or TRBD2 (5 bases each). Germline V gives CDR1 LGHDT, CDR2 YNNKEL (reference sequence). The V gene lost 1 base and the J gene lost 5 bases, with 12 bases spanning the gap. This CDR3 is built from 14 residues. Here the CDR3 DNA reads TGTGCCAGCAGCCAAGTTCTCGGGGCCCACGAGCAGTACTTC. Translated, it gives CASSQVLGAHEQYF.

This clonotype was seen more than once but under ten times. This could be a read error, since a much larger clone is one nucleotide away. V is TRBV28 and J is TRBJ2-7, with TRBD2 identical over 9 bases. Per germline, CDR1 MDHEN and CDR2 SYDVKM. This CDR3 contains 19 residues. In DNA form, the CDR3 reads TGTGCCAGCAGTTTACCGTCAGCGGGGGGACCTAACCCCCTGTACGAGCAGTGCTTC. Protein sequence: CASSLPSAGGPNPLYEQCF.

The table lists this clonotype with a few counts. V is TRBV24-1 and J is TRBJ2-1, with D perhaps matching TRBD1 (5 bases). V lost 4 bases, J lost 4 bases, and 10 bases lay in between. This CDR3 comprises 14 residues. The V gene's germline CDR1 is KGHDR and CDR2 SFDVKD. CDR3 amino acids: CATSDPTGYNEQFF. The CDR3 DNA sequence: TGTGCCACCAGTGACCCAACAGGTTACAATGAGCAGTTCTTC.

The table lists this clonotype with a few counts. The V call is TRBV24-1, the J call TRBJ2-2; no firm D call. The CDR3 consists of 15 residues. Deletions cut 0 bases from V and 4 bases from J, with 8 bases between. From germline, CDR1 is KGHDR and CDR2 SFDVKD. CDR3: CATSDLPFPTGELFF. CDR3 sequence (DNA): TGTGCCACCAGTGATTTGCCTTTCCCCACCGGGGAGCTGTTTTTT.